These 29 T cell receptor beta chains came from one sample sequenced in a study of blood T cell repertoires in COVID-19. Only in-frame clones appear in the TCRdb table, and some are missing; sequencing was by immunoSEQ multiplex PCR. The data contain under 60,000 clones, roughly four fifths of them singletons. Sequenced material: peripheral blood. Every receptor here comes from a man in his 60s with acute or convalescent COVID-19.

The genes are TRBV4-2 and TRBJ1-3; TRBD1 matches at 7 bases. The CDR3 extends over 17 amino acids. From germline, CDR1 is LGHNA and CDR2 YNFKEQ. Trimming at V came to 4 bases and at J to 4 bases, leaving 13 bases not matched to a gene. For the CDR3, the DNA is TGTGCCAGCAGCCGCGAAGGCGGAGGGGGCTACGGAAACACCATATATTTT. Translated: CASSREGGGGYGNTIYF.

The chain couples TRBV7-9 to TRBJ2-3; TRBD1 matches 10 bases. Germline V gene data show CDR1 as SEHNR and CDR2 as FQNEAQ (reference sequence). CDR3 length equals 17 residues. V lost 5 bases to trimming and J lost 2 bases; unmatched junction nucleotides: 10. The CDR3 protein is CASSGPGTGVTTDTQYF. In DNA, the CDR3 is TGTGCCAGCAGCGGACCCGGGACAGGGGTTACCACAGATACGCAGTATTTT.

This chain connects TRBV19 to TRBJ1-2; perhaps TRBD1 as D (6 bases). Germline V CDR1 and CDR2: LNHDA, SQIVND (reference sequence). The CDR3 loop spans 14 amino acids. Trimming took off 5 bases at V and 2 bases at J, with 12 bases between the two ends. CDR3 DNA sequence: TGTGCCAGTAGTCCGGCCGACAGGAACTATGGCTACACCTTC. This translates into CASSPADRNYGYTF.

The chain joins TRBV19 to TRBJ2-7; possibly TRBD1 for D (6 bases). The germline V and J ends were trimmed by 2 bases and 0 bases, with 8 bases remaining between them. The CDR3 runs 14 residues. CDR1 is LNHDA, CDR2 SQIVND, per germline (reference sequence). CDR3 protein: CASSIYRDSYEQYF. The DNA for the CDR3 is TGTGCCAGTAGTATATACAGGGACTCCTACGAGCAGTACTTC.

V is TRBV19 and J is TRBJ1-1; 9 bases line up with TRBD1. The CDR3 sequence is 13 residues long. Germline V lookup: CDR1 LNHDA, CDR2 SQIVND (reference sequence). V shed 11 bases and J 1 base; nucleotides not matched to a gene: 5. The DNA for the CDR3 is TGTGCCGTTAAACAGGGGGCGAACACTGAAGCTTTCTTT. Its translation: CAVKQGANTEAFF.

The chain joins TRBV7-2 to TRBJ1-2; 9 positions match TRBD1. Trimming removed 1 base from V and 2 bases from J; junction bases left unmatched: 8. This CDR3 is 17 amino acids long. Germline V lookup: CDR1 SGHTA, CDR2 FQGNSA. CDR3 protein: CASSLGGTGTINYGYTF. CDR3 DNA: TGTGCCAGCAGCTTAGGGGGGACAGGGACTATCAACTATGGCTACACCTTC.

V and J are TRBV27 and TRBJ1-2, with D possibly matching TRBD1 (6 bases). The CDR3 has 16 residues. V was cut by 4 bases and J by 4 bases, with 19 bases left in between. The germline V gene encodes CDR1 MNHEY and CDR2 SMNVEV (reference sequence). CDR3 region: CASSWWVPGQLYGYTF. The CDR3 DNA follows: TGTGCCAGCAGTTGGTGGGTCCCGGGACAACTCTATGGCTACACCTTC.

V usage is TRBV12-5 and J usage is TRBJ2-7; 8 nucleotides align to TRBD1. V lost 5 bases, J lost 4 bases, and 4 bases stayed unmatched. This CDR3 spans 13 amino acids. Germline lookup yields CDR1 LGHNT and CDR2 FRNRAP. CDR3 protein: CASGTGGLYEQYF. The CDR3 DNA follows: TGTGCTAGTGGTACAGGGGGACTTTACGAGCAGTACTTC.

The chain joins TRBV6-5 to TRBJ1-1; D may be TRBD1 (5 bases). Germline-derived CDR1 and CDR2 are MNHEY and SVGAGI. V lost 2 bases and J lost 3, with 10 bases in between. There are 14 residues in the CDR3. This CDR3 reads CASSYVGVDTEAFF. The CDR3 DNA is TGTGCCAGCAGTTACGTAGGGGTCGACACTGAAGCTTTCTTT.

This clone has a handful of counts. The chain uses TRBV3-1 (or the pseudogene TRBV3-2) and TRBJ2-7, with TRBD2 matching 10 bases. V shed 5 bases and J 4 bases; nucleotides not matched to a gene: 11. The CDR3 length is 16 residues. The germline CDR1 and CDR2 sequences are LGHDT and YNNKEL (reference sequence). Here the CDR3 DNA reads TGTGCCAGCAGCTCCCCCCTAGCGGGGGCTCAATACGAGCAGTACTTC. This gives the protein CASSSPLAGAQYEQYF.

The V and J genes are TRBV19 and TRBJ1-1, with 8 bases fitting TRBD1. The CDR3 consists of 15 residues. In germline, CDR1 is LNHDA, CDR2 SQIVND (reference sequence). V lost 4 bases and J lost 6; bases outside the gene matches: 10. CDR3 nucleotides: TGTGCCAGTAGTACTTCCCTGACAGGGGTGTCTGAAGCTTTCTTT. Its translation is CASSTSLTGVSEAFF.

The genes are TRBV27 and TRBJ1-1; D possibly corresponds to TRBD1 (5 bases). The germline gives CDR1 MNHEY, CDR2 SMNVEV (reference sequence). The CDR3 is 11 residues long. V was clipped by 4 bases and J by 11 bases, with 11 bases between them. This chain's CDR3 is CASSWRGDAFF. The CDR3 nucleotides read TGTGCCAGCAGTTGGAGGGGCGACGCTTTCTTT.

Remarks on this clone: The junction shows a germline mismatch at one end, possibly a read error. The chain carries TRBV7-7 and TRBJ1-3, with 7 positions matching TRBD1. Germline values: CDR1 SSHAT, CDR2 FNYEAQ (reference sequence). This CDR3 is built from 15 residues. For the CDR3, the DNA is TGTGCTAGCAGCCTCGGGACAGCGCTTGGAAACACCATATATTTT. Translating gives CASSLGTALGNTIYF.

This chain uses TRBV6-2 or TRBV6-3 with TRBJ2-5; 10 bases line up with TRBD2. Germline assignment: CDR1 MNHEY and CDR2 SVGEGT. The CDR3 has 16 residues. V lost 0 bases and J lost 0; bases outside the gene matches: 1. CDR3 region: CASSYSLAGDQETQYF. CDR3 nucleotides: TGTGCCAGCAGTTACTCCCTAGCGGGAGACCAAGAGACCCAGTACTTC.

CDR3 loop: CASSFETSGANVLTF. The CDR3 DNA is TGCGCCAGCAGCTTCGAGACTTCTGGGGCCAACGTCCTGACTTTC. This chain joins TRBV5-1 and TRBJ2-6; D gene uncertain. The germline V gene encodes CDR1 SGHRS and CDR2 YFSETQ. The CDR3 length is 15 residues. V lost 2 bases to trimming and J lost 1 base, with 7 bases between them. Full variable domain (outside the CDR3, taken from reference TRBV5-1 and TRBJ2-6): KAGVTQTPRYLIKTRGQQVTLSCSPISGHRSVSWYQQTPGQGLQFLFEYFSETQRNKGNFPGRFSGRQFSNSRSEMNVSTLELGDSALYLCASSFETSGANVLTFGAGSRLTVL.

The V and J genes are TRBV6-5 and TRBJ1-1, with a weak D call TRBD1 (6 bases). Trimming stripped 3 bases from V and 1 base from J, with 12 bases between. CDR3 length: 15 amino acids. The germline V gene encodes CDR1 MNHEY and CDR2 SVGAGI. The CDR3 loop reads CASSYGATGNTEAFF. The CDR3 nucleotides read TGTGCCAGCAGTTATGGGGCGACAGGGAACACTGAAGCTTTCTTT.

The V and J genes are TRBV7-3 and TRBJ2-6, with TRBD1 matching over 8 bases. Germline trimming cut 2 bases from V and 2 bases from J; bases unmatched to any gene: 5. Germline values: CDR1 SGHTA, CDR2 FQGTGA. The length of the CDR3 is 17 residues. CDR3 loop: CASSLDRGLTGANVLTF. The CDR3 nucleotides are TGTGCCAGCAGCTTAGACAGGGGCTTGACTGGGGCCAACGTCCTGACTTTC.

The CDR3 loop is CASSQMTAGVSGANVLTF. CDR3 DNA sequence: TGTGCCAGCTCCCAAATGACCGCAGGGGTATCAGGGGCCAACGTCCTGACTTTC. The chain has TRBV18 and TRBJ2-6; a possible D gene is TRBD1 (6 bases). CDR1 and CDR2 from the germline V gene are KGHSH and LQKENI. V lost 6 bases to trimming and J lost 4 bases, with 22 bases between them. The CDR3 spans 18 residues. The variable domain in full, with the rest retrieved from reference TRBV18 and TRBJ2-6, is NAGVMQNPRHLVRRRGQEARLRCSPMKGHSHVYWYRQLPEEGLKFMVYLQKENIIDESGMPKERFSAEFPKEGPSILRIQQVVRGDSAAYFCASSQMTAGVSGANVLTFGAGSRLTVL.

This clone has just a few counts. The V and J genes are TRBV12-3 or TRBV12-4 and TRBJ1-1, with 8 bases that match TRBD1. With 6 bases clipped from V and 8 bases from J, the junction kept 5 bases outside the gene matches. The CDR3 consists of 12 residues. The CDR3 sequence is CASSTTGDEAFF. The CDR3 bases are TGTGCCAGCAGCACGACAGGGGACGAAGCTTTCTTT.

V and J are TRBV7-2 and TRBJ2-5; 7 bases fit TRBD2. The CDR3 has 14 amino acids. The germline CDR1 and CDR2 sequences are SGHTA and FQGNSA. V was pared by 5 bases and J by 5 bases, with 8 bases of the junction left unmatched. CDR3 nucleotide sequence: TGTGCCAGCAGCGCTGGACTAGGGCGGGAGACCCAGTACTTC. Translation: CASSAGLGRETQYF.

This chain links TRBV27 with TRBJ2-2; the D is unclear. Germline-derived CDR1 and CDR2 are MNHEY and SMNVEV (reference sequence). V lost 6 bases and J lost 4, with 12 bases in between. This CDR3 is 14 amino acids long. The CDR3 DNA reads as TGTGCCAGCAGCCTGCTACCTGCCACCGGGGAGCTGTTTTTT. Encoded protein: CASSLLPATGELFF.

The J gene is TRBJ1-4, the V gene TRBV7-9, with a weak D call TRBD1 (6 bases). Germline V gene lookup returns CDR1 SEHNR and CDR2 FQNEAQ (reference sequence). V dropped 5 bases and J dropped 0 bases, with 10 bases sitting between them. The length of the CDR3 is 15 residues. The CDR3 region is CASSPGQTTNEKLFF. For the CDR3, the DNA is TGTGCCAGCAGCCCCGGACAGACAACTAATGAAAAACTGTTTTTT. The variable domain in full, with the rest retrieved from reference TRBV7-9 and TRBJ1-4, is DTGVSQNPRHKITKRGQNVTFRCDPISEHNRLYWYRQTLGQGPEFLTYFQNEAQLEKSRLLSDRFSAERPKGSFSTLEIQRTEQGDSAMYLCASSPGQTTNEKLFFGSGTQLSVL.

The chain couples TRBV12-5 to TRBJ1-2, with 11 bases aligning to TRBD1. The germline gives CDR1 LGHNT, CDR2 FRNRAP. Germline trimming cut 7 bases from V and 5 bases from J; bases unmatched to any gene: 6. The CDR3 extends over 14 amino acids. The CDR3 region is CASAGTGGFYGYTF. CDR3 in DNA: TGTGCTAGTGCTGGGACAGGGGGTTTTTATGGCTACACCTTC. The whole variable domain, filled in from reference TRBV12-5 and TRBJ1-2, reads DARVTQTPRHKVTEMGQEVTMRCQPILGHNTVFWYRQTMMQGLELLAYFRNRAPLDDSGMPKDRFSAEMPDATLATLKIQPSEPRDSAVYFCASAGTGGFYGYTFGSGTRLTVV.

This chain links TRBV18 with TRBJ2-5, with D tentatively TRBD1 (7 bases). Germline loops: CDR1 KGHSH, CDR2 LQKENI. Trimming left V 10 bases short and J 2 bases short, with 17 bases between. The CDR3 is made up of 14 amino acids. CDR3: CATNAQGTQETQYF. DNA of the CDR3: TGTGCCACCAACGCACAGGGGACTCAAGAGACCCAGTACTTC.

Only a few counts were recorded for this clone. The chain links TRBV11-2 to TRBJ2-7, with 11 nucleotides matching TRBD1. Germline CDR1 and CDR2: SGHAT and FQNNGV. The V segment lost 0 bases and the J segment 5 bases; nucleotides outside the gene matches: 6. The CDR3 loop spans 16 amino acids. CDR3 residues: CASSLDGWTGGHEQYF. Here the CDR3 DNA reads TGTGCCAGCAGCTTAGATGGATGGACAGGGGGCCACGAGCAGTACTTC. Using reference TRBV11-2 and TRBJ2-7 for the parts outside the CDR3, the full variable domain is EAGVAQSPRYKIIEKRQSVAFWCNPISGHATLYWYQQILGQGPKLLIQFQNNGVVDDSQLPKDRFSAERLKGVDSTLKIQPAKLEDSAVYLCASSLDGWTGGHEQYFGPGTRLTVT.

The chain is built from TRBV27 and TRBJ2-5; D is unclear. V lost 1 base to trimming and J lost 3 bases, with 6 bases between them. CDR3 size: 13 residues. Germline V gives CDR1 MNHEY, CDR2 SMNVEV (reference sequence). The CDR3 spells CASSLYREETQYF. The CDR3 DNA follows: TGTGCCAGCAGTTTATACCGGGAAGAGACCCAGTACTTC.

This rearrangement joins TRBV12-3 or TRBV12-4 to TRBJ1-1; D uncertain. The V end was cut by 7 bases, the J end by 10 bases, with 19 bases between. There are 13 residues in the CDR3. DNA for the CDR3: TGTGCCAGCAACACGCAGGTTGGGTTTGGAGCTTTCTTT. Translation gives CASNTQVGFGAFF.

The count of this clone is one. The rearrangement uses TRBV19 and TRBJ1-5, with a tentative D call TRBD1 (5 bases). CDR3 length: 16 residues. The V end was cut by 5 bases, the J end by 2 bases, with 16 bases between. CDR1 and CDR2 from the germline V gene are LNHDA and SQIVND (reference sequence). The CDR3: CASSDAGKVGNQPQHF. The CDR3 nucleotides read TGTGCCAGTAGTGACGCAGGGAAGGTGGGCAATCAGCCCCAGCATTTT. Using reference TRBV19 and TRBJ1-5 for the parts outside the CDR3, the full variable domain is DGGITQSPKYLFRKEGQNVTLSCEQNLNHDAMYWYRQDPGQGLRLIYYSQIVNDFQKGDIAEGYSVSREKKESFPLTVTSAQKNPTAFYLCASSDAGKVGNQPQHFGDGTRLSIL.

Concerning this clone: The sample has other DNA sequences that encode this CDR3 too. This chain uses TRBV6-5 with TRBJ1-4; D possibly corresponds to TRBD1 (5 bases). Germline CDR1 and CDR2: MNHEY and SVGAGI. Trimming took 5 bases from V and 3 from J, leaving 10 bases between them. The CDR3 runs 14 residues. The chain's CDR3 is CASSLQGSNEKLFF. CDR3 sequence (DNA): TGTGCCAGCAGTCTCCAGGGATCTAATGAAAAACTGTTTTTT.